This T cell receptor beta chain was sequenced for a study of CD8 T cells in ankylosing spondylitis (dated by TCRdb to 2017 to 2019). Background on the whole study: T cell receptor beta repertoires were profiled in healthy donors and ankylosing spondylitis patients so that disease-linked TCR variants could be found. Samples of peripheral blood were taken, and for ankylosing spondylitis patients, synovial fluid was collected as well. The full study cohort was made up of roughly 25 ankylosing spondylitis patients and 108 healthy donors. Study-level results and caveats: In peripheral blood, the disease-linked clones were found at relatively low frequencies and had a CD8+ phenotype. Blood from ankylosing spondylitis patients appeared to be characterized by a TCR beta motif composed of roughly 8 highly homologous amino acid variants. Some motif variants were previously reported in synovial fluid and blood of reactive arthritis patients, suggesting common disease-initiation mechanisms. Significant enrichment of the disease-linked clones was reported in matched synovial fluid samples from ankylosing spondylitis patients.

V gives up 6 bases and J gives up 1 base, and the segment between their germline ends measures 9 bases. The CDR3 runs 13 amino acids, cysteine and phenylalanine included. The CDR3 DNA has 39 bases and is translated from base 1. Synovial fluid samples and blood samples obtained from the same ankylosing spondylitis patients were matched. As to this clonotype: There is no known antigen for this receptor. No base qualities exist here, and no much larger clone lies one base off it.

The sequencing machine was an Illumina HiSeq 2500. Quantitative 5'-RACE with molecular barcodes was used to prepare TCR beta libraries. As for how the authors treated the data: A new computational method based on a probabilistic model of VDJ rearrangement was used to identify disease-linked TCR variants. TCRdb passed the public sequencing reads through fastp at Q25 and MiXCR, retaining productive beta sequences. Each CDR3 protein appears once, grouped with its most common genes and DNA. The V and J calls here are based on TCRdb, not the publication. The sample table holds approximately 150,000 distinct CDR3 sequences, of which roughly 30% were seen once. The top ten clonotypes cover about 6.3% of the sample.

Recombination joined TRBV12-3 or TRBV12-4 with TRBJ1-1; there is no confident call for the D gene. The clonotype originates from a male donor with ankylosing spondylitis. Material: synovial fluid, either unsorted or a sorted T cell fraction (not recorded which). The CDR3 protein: CASRRDGNTEAFF. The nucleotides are TGTGCCAGCAGGCGAGACGGGAACACTGAAGCTTTCTTT.